One T cell receptor (beta chain) is described in this entry. Method: immunoSEQ multiplex PCR; TCRdb's copy keeps in-frame clones and lacks some. The sample includes 65,000 to 90,000 clones, 91% of them seen just once. This CDR3 spans 15 amino acids. V was trimmed by 3 bases and J by 2 bases, leaving 12 bases between them. CDR1 and CDR2 from the germline V gene are MRHNA and SNTAGT. These data belong to a study of OX40 agonist ivuxolimab in advanced cancers. The chain couples TRBV6-4 to TRBJ2-3; possible D gene TRBD2, 5 bases. The sequencing here drew on CD4+ or CD8+ T cells sorted from blood, taken in a trial of the OX40 agonist ivuxolimab. The TCR originated in an adult with an advanced solid tumor such as melanoma, head and neck, liver or kidney cancer. CDR3 sequence (DNA): TGTGCCAGCAGTGATTCGGGGAGACCCACAGATACGCAGTATTTT. Residues: CASSDSGRPTDTQYF.